This T cell receptor (beta chain) was identified in a study of early T cells in non-severe SARS-CoV-2 infection (TCRdb year 2021). Study-wide context: Because TCR sequencing was done on bulk RNA from unsorted whole blood, the alpha and beta chains could not be paired.

The study was a case-control design nested within a healthcare worker cohort in London, UK, with weekly nasopharyngeal swab PCR tests and blood sampling. Healthcare workers were enrolled in the week of the UK lockdown, from 23 to 31 March 2020, and were followed every week for up to roughly 15 weeks. Turning to this clonotype: There is no known antigen for this receptor. Qualities for individual bases were not recorded, and no much larger clone is one base off.

From cysteine to phenylalanine, the CDR3 is 14 amino acids long. This entry keeps only the CDR3 DNA: 42 bases, framed from base 1. The germline V gene encodes CDR1 DFQATT and CDR2 SNEGSKA (reference sequence). V was cut back by 3 bases and J by 2 bases, leaving a gap of 12 bases between them. Study-wide findings and limitations: VDJdb matching was skewed toward anti-spike CD8 responses and likely underestimated virus-specific expansions, missing private and CD4 specificities.

Library preparation was by 5' RACE. These reads were obtained on a NextSeq 500. In the TCR library protocol, unique molecular identifiers were attached to individual cDNA molecules to correct for PCR bias and sequencing error. Sequencing covered both TCR alpha and beta chains, and within each sample the abundances of alpha and beta sequences were tightly co-correlated. The paper's data handling went like this. Decombinator V4 was used to annotate the V gene, J gene and CDR3 of the TCR sequences. Expanded TCRs were defined as changing significantly between any two time points under a Poisson model with p below 0.0001. TCR abundances were normalised to the total number of TCRs sequenced in each sample and reported as counts per million. MAIT TCRs were defined by TRAV1-2 paired with TRAJ12, TRAJ20 or TRAJ33, and iNKT TCRs by TRAV10 paired with TRAJ18. VDJdb, accessed 1 November 2021, was searched for CMV, EBV and SARS-CoV-2 annotated TCRs, excluding TCRs annotated for multiple antigens. TCRdb reran the public reads through fastp at Q25 and MiXCR, keeping productive beta chains. When rows share a CDR3 protein, they turn into one entry using the most common DNA and genes. The V and J calls shown here were made by TCRdb, not taken from the authors' results. This sample gives tens of thousands of distinct CDR3 sequences in total; about an eighth of them show up just once. 4% to 4.5% of the sample goes to the ten largest clones.

This TCR came from an adult who was a healthcare worker with PCR-confirmed SARS-CoV-2 infection or an uninfected control (not recorded which). The chain is made from TRBV20-1 and TRBJ2-3; matching of 6 bases hints at TRBD2 as the D gene. The material sequenced was whole blood. The DNA sequence is as follows: TGCAGTGCTAGGGACGCGGGATCCACAGATACGCAGTATTTT. Its protein reads: CSARDAGSTDTQYF.